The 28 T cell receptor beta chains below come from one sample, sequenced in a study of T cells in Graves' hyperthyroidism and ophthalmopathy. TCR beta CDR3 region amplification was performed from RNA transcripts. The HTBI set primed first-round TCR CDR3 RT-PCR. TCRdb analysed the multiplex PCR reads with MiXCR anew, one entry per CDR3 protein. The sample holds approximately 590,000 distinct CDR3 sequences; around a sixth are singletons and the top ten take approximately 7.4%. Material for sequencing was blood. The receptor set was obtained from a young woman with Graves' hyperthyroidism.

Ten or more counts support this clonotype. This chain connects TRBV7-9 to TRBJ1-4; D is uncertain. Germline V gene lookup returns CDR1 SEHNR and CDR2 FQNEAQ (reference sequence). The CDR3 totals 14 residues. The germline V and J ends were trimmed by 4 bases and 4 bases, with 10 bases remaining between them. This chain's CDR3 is CASSSSAFNEKLFF. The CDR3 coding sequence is TGTGCCAGCAGCTCCTCTGCCTTTAATGAAAAACTGTTTTTT.

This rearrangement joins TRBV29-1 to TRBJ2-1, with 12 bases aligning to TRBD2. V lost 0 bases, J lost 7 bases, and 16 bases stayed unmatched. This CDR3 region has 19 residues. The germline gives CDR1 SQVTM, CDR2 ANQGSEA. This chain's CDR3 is CSVEDYWTASGRALNEQFF. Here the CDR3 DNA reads TGCAGCGTTGAAGATTATTGGACTGCTAGCGGGAGGGCCTTGAATGAGCAGTTCTTC.

The CDR3 protein is CASSYSGPGRDYGYTF. The CDR3 DNA is TGTGCCAGCAGTTACTCGGGGCCGGGGCGGGACTATGGCTACACCTTC. The chain has TRBV6-5 and TRBJ1-2, with D perhaps TRBD1 (5 bases). The length of the CDR3 is 16 residues. Germline CDR1 reads MNHEY; CDR2 reads SVGAGI. Trimming left V 0 bases short and J 3 bases short, with 14 bases between.

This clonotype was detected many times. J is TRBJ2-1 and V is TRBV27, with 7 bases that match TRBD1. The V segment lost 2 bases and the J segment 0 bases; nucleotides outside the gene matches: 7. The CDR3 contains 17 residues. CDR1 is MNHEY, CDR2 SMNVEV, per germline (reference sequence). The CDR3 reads CASSLPGGGSSYNEQFF. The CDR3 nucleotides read TGTGCCAGCAGTTTACCAGGGGGTGGTAGCTCCTACAATGAGCAGTTCTTC.

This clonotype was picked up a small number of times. The CDR3, as DNA: TGTGCCAGCAGCTTAGTGACAGGGGGGCCCTACGAGCAGTACTTC. It yields the protein CASSLVTGGPYEQYF. The chain is built from TRBV7-9 and TRBJ2-7, with TRBD1 matching 9 bases. With V trimmed by 1 base and J by 2 bases, 3 bases remained unmatched. This CDR3 is 15 amino acids long. Per germline, CDR1 SEHNR and CDR2 FQNEAQ (reference sequence).

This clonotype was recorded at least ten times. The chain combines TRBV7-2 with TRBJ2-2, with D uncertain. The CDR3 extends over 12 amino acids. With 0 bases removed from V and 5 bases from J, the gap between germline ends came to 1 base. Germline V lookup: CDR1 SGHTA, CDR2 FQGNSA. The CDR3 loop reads CASSLATGELFF. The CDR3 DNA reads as TGTGCCAGCAGCTTAGCAACCGGGGAGCTGTTTTTT.

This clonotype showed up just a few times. The chain's CDR3 is CSAGLKGTARNEQYF. CDR3 sequence (DNA): TGCAGTGCTGGACTGAAGGGAACAGCGCGGAACGAGCAGTACTTC. The rearrangement links TRBV20-1 to TRBJ2-7; D might be TRBD2 (5 bases). CDR1 is DFQATT, CDR2 SNEGSKA, per germline (reference sequence). There are 15 residues in the CDR3. Trimming pared 5 bases from V and 5 bases from J, leaving 22 bases between.

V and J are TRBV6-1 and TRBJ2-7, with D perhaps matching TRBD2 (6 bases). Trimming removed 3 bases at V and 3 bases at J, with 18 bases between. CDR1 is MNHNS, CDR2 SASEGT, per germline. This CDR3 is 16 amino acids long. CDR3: CASSDVVGGGIYEQYF. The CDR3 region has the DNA TGTGCCAGCAGTGATGTCGTGGGTGGAGGGATCTACGAGCAGTACTTC.

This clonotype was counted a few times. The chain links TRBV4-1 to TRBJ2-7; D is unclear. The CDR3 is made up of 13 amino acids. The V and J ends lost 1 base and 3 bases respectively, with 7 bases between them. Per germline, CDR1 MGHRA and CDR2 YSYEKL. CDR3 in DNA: TGCGCCAGCAGCCAAGCCCCTAACTACGAGCAGTACTTC. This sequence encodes CASSQAPNYEQYF.

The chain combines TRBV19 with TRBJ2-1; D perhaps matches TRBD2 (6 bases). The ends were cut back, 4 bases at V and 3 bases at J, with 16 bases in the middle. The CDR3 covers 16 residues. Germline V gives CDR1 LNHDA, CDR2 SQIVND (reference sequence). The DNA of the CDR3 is TGTGCCAGTAGTAGGCCAAGCGGGCCTTTCTACAATGAGCAGTTCTTC. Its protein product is CASSRPSGPFYNEQFF.

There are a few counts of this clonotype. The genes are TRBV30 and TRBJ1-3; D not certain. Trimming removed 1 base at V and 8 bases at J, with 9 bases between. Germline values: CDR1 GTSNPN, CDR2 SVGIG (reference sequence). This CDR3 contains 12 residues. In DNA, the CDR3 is TGTGCCTGGAGTGCCCCTGGGGACACCATATATTTT. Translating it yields CAWSAPGDTIYF.

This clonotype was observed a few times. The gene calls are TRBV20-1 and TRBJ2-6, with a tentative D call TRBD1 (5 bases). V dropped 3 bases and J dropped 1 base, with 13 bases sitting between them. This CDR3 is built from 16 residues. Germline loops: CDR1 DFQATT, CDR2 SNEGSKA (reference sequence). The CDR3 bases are TGCAGTGCTAGCCCAGGGTCCGAATCTGGGGCCAACGTCCTGACTTTC. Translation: CSASPGSESGANVLTF.

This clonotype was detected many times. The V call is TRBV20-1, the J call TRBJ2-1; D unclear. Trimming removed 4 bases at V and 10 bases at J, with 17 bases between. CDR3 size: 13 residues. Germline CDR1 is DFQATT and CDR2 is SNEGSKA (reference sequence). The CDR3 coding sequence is TGCAGTGCTACTCGGCCCCCTTCTGGAGAGCAGTTCTTC. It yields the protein CSATRPPSGEQFF.

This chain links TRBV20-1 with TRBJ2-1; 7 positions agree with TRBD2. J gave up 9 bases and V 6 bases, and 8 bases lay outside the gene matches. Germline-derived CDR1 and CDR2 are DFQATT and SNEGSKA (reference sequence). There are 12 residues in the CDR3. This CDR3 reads CSARAGRGEQFF. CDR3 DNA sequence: TGCAGTGCGCGTGCAGGGAGGGGTGAGCAGTTCTTC.

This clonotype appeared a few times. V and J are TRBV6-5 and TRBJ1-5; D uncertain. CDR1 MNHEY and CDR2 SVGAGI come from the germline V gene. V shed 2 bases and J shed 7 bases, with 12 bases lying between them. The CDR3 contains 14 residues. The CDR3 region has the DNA TGTGCCAGCAGTTACAATCACCTGGGGCAGCCCCAGCATTTT. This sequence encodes CASSYNHLGQPQHF.

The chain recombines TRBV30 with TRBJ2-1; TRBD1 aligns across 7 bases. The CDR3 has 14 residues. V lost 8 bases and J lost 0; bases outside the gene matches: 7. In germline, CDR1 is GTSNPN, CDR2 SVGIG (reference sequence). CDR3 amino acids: CAGKQGSSYNEQFF. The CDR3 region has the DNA TGTGCCGGAAAACAGGGGAGCTCCTACAATGAGCAGTTCTTC.

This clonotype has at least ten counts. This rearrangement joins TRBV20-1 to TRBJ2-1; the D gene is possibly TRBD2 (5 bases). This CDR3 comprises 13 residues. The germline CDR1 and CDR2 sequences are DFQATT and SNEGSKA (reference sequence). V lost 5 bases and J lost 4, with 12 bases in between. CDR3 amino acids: CSAFQDSYNEQFF. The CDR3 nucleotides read TGCAGTGCTTTCCAGGACTCGTACAATGAGCAGTTCTTC.

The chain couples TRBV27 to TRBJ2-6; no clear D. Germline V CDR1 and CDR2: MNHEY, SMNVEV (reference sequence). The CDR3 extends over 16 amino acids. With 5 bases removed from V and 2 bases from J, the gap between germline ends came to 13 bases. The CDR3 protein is CASSTRTVTGANVLTF. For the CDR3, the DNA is TGTGCCAGCAGTACACGGACGGTGACTGGGGCCAACGTCCTGACTTTC.

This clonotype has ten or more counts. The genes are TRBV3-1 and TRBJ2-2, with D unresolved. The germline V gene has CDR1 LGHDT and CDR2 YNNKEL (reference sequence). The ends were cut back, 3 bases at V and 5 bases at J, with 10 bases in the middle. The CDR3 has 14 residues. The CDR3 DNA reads TGTGCCAGCAGCCACGACTCGGGTACCGGGGAGCTGTTTTTT. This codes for CASSHDSGTGELFF.

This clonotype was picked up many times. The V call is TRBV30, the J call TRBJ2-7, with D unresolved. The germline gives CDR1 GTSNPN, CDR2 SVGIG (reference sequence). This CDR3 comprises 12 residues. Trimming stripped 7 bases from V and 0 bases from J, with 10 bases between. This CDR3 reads CASVESSYEQYF. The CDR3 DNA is TGTGCCTCTGTGGAGAGCTCCTACGAGCAGTACTTC. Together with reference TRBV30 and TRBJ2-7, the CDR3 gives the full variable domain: SQTIHQWPATLVQPVGSPLSLECTVEGTSNPNLYWYRQAAGRGLQLLFYSVGIGQISSEVPQNLSASRPQDRQFILSSKKLLLSDSGFYLCASVESSYEQYFGPGTRLTVT.

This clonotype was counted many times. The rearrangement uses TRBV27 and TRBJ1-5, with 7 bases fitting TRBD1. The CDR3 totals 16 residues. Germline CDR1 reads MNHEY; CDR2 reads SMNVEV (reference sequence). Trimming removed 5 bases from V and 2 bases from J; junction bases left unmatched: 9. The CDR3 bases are TGTGCCAGCAGTGCCCGACAGGGTTGGGGCAATCAGCCCCAGCATTTT. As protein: CASSARQGWGNQPQHF.

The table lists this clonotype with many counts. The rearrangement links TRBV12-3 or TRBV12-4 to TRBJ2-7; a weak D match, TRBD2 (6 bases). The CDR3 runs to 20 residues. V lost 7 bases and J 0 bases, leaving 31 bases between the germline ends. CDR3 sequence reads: CASIGGDGAMPPENSYEQYF. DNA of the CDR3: TGTGCCAGCATCGGAGGGGACGGAGCGATGCCCCCGGAGAACTCCTACGAGCAGTACTTC.

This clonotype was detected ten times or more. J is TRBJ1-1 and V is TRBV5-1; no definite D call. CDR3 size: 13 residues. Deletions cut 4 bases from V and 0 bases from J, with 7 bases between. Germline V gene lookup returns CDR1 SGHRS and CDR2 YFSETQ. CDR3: CASSAQMNTEAFF. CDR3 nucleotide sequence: TGCGCCAGCAGCGCTCAGATGAACACTGAAGCTTTCTTT.

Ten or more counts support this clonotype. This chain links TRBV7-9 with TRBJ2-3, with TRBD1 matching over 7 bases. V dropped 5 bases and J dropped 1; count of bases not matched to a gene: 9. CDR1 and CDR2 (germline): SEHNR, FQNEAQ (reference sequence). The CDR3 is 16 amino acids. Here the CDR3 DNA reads TGTGCCAGCAGCCCCATGGGACAGTTTGGCACAGATACGCAGTATTTT. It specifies CASSPMGQFGTDTQYF. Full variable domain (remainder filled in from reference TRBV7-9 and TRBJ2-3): DTGVSQNPRHKITKRGQNVTFRCDPISEHNRLYWYRQTLGQGPEFLTYFQNEAQLEKSRLLSDRFSAERPKGSFSTLEIQRTEQGDSAMYLCASSPMGQFGTDTQYFGPGTRLTVL.

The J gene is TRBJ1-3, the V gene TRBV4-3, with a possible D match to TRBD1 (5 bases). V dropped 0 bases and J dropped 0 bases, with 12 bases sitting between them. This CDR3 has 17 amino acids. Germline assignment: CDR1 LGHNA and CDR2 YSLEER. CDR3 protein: CASSQESGEASGNTIYF. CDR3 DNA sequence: TGCGCCAGCAGCCAAGAGTCGGGGGAGGCCTCTGGAAACACCATATATTTT.

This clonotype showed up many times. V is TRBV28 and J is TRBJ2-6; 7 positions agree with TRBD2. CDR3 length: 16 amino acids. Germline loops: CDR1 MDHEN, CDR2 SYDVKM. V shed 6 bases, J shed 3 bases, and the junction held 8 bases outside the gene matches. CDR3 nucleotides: TGTGCCAGCAGCCCTGGGGGGGGGAGTGGGGCCAACGTCCTGACTTTC. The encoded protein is CASSPGGGSGANVLTF.

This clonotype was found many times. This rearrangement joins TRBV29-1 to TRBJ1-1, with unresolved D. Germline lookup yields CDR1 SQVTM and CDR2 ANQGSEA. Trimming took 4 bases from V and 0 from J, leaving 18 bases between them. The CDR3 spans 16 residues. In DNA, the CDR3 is TGCAGCGTTGGCGGGTCTACTCGGAGGATGAACACTGAAGCTTTCTTT. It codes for CSVGGSTRRMNTEAFF.

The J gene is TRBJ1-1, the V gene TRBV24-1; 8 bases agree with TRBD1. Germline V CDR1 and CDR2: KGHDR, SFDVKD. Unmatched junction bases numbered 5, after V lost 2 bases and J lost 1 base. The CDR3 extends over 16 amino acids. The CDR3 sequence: CATSDSRQGSNTEAFF. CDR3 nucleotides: TGTGCCACCAGTGATTCGAGACAGGGGTCGAACACTGAAGCTTTCTTT.